A single sample gave rise to the 5 T cell receptor beta chains below, sequenced in a study of T cells expressing NK-cell markers. Reanalyzing the 5' RACE reads, TCRdb keeps one entry per CDR3 protein, without DNA. With some 600,000 distinct CDR3 sequences in the sample, the ten largest clones hold approximately 3.5%. Input material: blood T cells: a sorted CD56 or NKG2C T cell subset, CD4+ or CD8+ T cells, or bulk PBMC T cells (not recorded which). Receptor source: a man younger than 35 in good health.

The chain recombines TRBV5-8 with TRBJ2-3; TCRdb picks TRBD1, but there is no DNA to check that call. Germline lookup yields CDR1 SGHTS and CDR2 YDEGEE. CDR3 length: 16 amino acids. This CDR3 reads CASSPRPGLATDTQYF.

The gene calls are TRBV6-5 and TRBJ1-5. The CDR3 has 16 residues. CDR1 and CDR2 (germline): MNHEY, SVGAGI. The CDR3 here is CASSYWLFYSNQPQHF.

The J gene is TRBJ2-4, the V gene TRBV15. CDR3 length: 15 amino acids. The germline CDR1 and CDR2 sequences are LNHNV and YYDKDF (reference sequence). CDR3 sequence reads: CATSRELLAKNIQYF. Looking up the rest from reference TRBV15 and TRBJ2-4 gives the full variable domain: DAMVIQNPRYQVTQFGKPVTLSCSQTLNHNVMYWYQQKSSQAPKLLFHYYDKDFNNEADTPDNFQSRRPNTSFCFLDIRSPGLGDTAMYLCATSRELLAKNIQYFGAGTRLSVL.

The J gene is TRBJ2-1, the V gene TRBV10-2. CDR1 WSHSY and CDR2 SAAADI come from the germline V gene. This CDR3 comprises 13 residues. CDR3: CASSNLKYNEQFF.

J is TRBJ1-1 and V is TRBV7-9; TCRdb indicates TRBD1, and absent DNA this call remains unverified. CDR3 length: 12 residues. CDR1 is SEHNR and CDR2 is FQNEAQ in the germline V gene (reference sequence). The CDR3 loop is CATHGGNTEAFF.